This T cell receptor beta chain is drawn from a study of T cells after yellow fever vaccination. Study conclusions and caveats: Abundant contaminating clonotypes from the bulk population could appear in FACS-sorted repertoires. Re-detected after boosting: most primary clones, 96% of CD4 and roughly 88% of CD8.

This CDR3 contains 15 residues. Germline-derived CDR1 and CDR2 are MNHEY and SMNVEV (reference sequence). V dropped 5 bases and J dropped 7; count of bases not matched to a gene: 8. At least ten counts were recorded for this clonotype. Its antigen is as yet unknown. From the 5' RACE reads, TCRdb called clonotypes with MiXCR, one entry per CDR3 protein. The repertoire consists of about 340,000 distinct CDR3 sequences, with roughly an eighth occurring once and the leading ten covering roughly 3%. The chain carries TRBV27 and TRBJ2-3; 11 bases fit TRBD2. The source is a man aged 18 to 29 who received the YFV17D yellow fever vaccine. The source was CD4+ T cells sorted from PBMCs, collected 15 days after the yellow fever booster vaccination. The CDR3: CASSTPGLAEHTQYF. CDR3 DNA sequence: TGTGCCAGCAGTACTCCGGGACTAGCGGAGCATACGCAGTATTTT.